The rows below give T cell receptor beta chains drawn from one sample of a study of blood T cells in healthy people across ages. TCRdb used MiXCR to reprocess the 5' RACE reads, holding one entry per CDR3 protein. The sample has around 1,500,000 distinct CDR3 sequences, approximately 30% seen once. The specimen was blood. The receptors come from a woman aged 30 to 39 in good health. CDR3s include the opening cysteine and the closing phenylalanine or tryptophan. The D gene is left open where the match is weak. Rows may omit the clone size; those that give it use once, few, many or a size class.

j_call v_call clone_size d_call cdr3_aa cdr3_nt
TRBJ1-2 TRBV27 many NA CANFGYTF TGTGCCAACTTTGGCTACACCTTC
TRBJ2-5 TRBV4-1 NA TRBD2 CASSLLAGIEETQYF TGCGCCAGCAGCCTCCTAGCGGGGATCGAAGAGACCCAGTACTTC
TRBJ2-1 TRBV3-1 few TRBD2 CASSQPHPIAGGLWDEQFF TGTGCCAGCAGCCAACCCCATCCTATAGCGGGAGGGCTGTGGGATGAGCAGTTCTTC
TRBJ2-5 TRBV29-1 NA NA CSVEAQLGPNEQYF TGCAGCGTTGAAGCCCAGCTCGGACCGAATGAGCAGTACTTC
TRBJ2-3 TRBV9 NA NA CASSESRGLSTTDTQYF TGTGCCAGCAGCGAATCACGGGGCCTATCGACCACAGATACGCAGTATTTT
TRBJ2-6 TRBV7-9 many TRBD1 CASRPGTAGSGANVLTF TGTGCCAGCAGACCGGGGACAGCTGGCTCTGGGGCCAACGTCCTGACTTTC
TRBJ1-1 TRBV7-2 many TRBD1 CASSRQGVYTEAFF TGTGCCAGCAGCCGACAGGGGGTTTACACTGAAGCTTTCTTT
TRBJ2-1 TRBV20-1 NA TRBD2 CSASHRTSGRALGFF TGCAGTGCTTCACACCGGACTAGCGGGAGGGCCTTAGGGTTCTTC
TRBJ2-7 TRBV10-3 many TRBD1 CAIRVGGDYEQYF TGTGCCATCAGGGTAGGGGGCGACTACGAGCAGTACTTC
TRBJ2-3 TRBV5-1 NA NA CASSWRGSTDTQYF TGCGCCAGCAGCTGGCGGGGAAGCACAGATACGCAGTATTTT
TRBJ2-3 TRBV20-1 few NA CSARDSRTLYPPDTQYF TGCAGTGCTAGAGATTCAAGGACTCTCTACCCCCCAGATACGCAGTATTTT
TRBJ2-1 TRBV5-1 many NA CASSSTVNNEQFF TGCGCCAGCAGTTCGACAGTAAACAATGAGCAGTTCTTC
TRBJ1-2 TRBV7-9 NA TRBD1 CASSAQGAGYTF TGTGCCAGCAGCGCCCAGGGGGCTGGCTACACCTTC
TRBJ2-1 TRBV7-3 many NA CASSLDGHFYNEQFF TGTGCCAGCAGCCTGGACGGACACTTCTACAATGAGCAGTTCTTC
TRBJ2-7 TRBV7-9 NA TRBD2 CASSPRLAPAYEQYF TGTGCCAGCAGCCCAAGACTAGCGCCAGCCTACGAGCAGTACTTC
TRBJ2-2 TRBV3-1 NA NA CASRPDVGTNTGELFF TGTGCCAGCAGGCCTGACGTAGGGACTAACACCGGGGAGCTGTTTTTT
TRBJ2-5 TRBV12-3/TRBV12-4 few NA CASRAGFLGTQYF TGTGCCAGCAGGGCGGGTTTTTTAGGGACCCAGTACTTC
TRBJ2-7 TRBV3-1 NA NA CASSAGVVSYNEQYF TGTGCCAGCAGCGCCGGGGTCGTCTCCTACAATGAGCAGTACTTC
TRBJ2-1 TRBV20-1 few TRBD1 CSALTPTGVYNEQFF TGCAGTGCTTTAACTCCCACAGGGGTGTACAATGAGCAGTTCTTC
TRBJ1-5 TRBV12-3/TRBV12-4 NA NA CASSLALRGGGPQHF TGTGCCAGCAGTTTAGCGCTAAGGGGTGGGGGGCCCCAGCATTTT
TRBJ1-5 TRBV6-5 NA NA CASSYGPGQPQHF TGTGCCAGCAGTTACGGCCCCGGTCAGCCCCAGCATTTT
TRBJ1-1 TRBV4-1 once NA CASSQGEIRQIEAFF TGCGCCAGCAGCCAAGGCGAGATACGACAGATTGAAGCTTTCTTT
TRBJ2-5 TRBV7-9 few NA CASSSRPISRALVEETQYF TGTGCCAGCAGCTCGCGCCCGATCTCCCGAGCCCTGGTAGAAGAGACCCAGTACTTC
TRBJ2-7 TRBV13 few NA CASSQGLTLGEQYF TGTGCCAGCAGCCAGGGTCTCACATTGGGGGAGCAGTACTTC
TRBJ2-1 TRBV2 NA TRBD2 CASSPGLAGDHEQFF TGTGCCAGCAGTCCCGGACTAGCGGGAGACCATGAGCAGTTCTTC
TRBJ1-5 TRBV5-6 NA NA CASSWGGRAGPQHF TGTGCCAGCAGCTGGGGTGGAAGGGCTGGGCCCCAGCATTTT
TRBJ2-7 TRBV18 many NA CASSPHVWHPSSYEQYF TGTGCCAGCTCACCCCACGTATGGCATCCGAGCTCCTACGAGCAGTACTTC
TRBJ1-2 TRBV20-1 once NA CSARGGYSGYTF TGCAGTGCTAGAGGCGGGTATAGTGGCTACACCTTC
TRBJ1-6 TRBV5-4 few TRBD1 CASSHRRDRGSMGDQPLHF TGTGCCAGCAGCCACCGGCGGGACAGGGGCTCAATGGGGGACCAGCCCCTCCACTTT
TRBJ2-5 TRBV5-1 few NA CASRPQLGETQYF TGCGCCAGCAGACCCCAGTTGGGAGAGACCCAGTACTTC
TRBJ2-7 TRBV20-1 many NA CSAVDPQTGSEQYF TGCAGTGCCGTCGACCCTCAAACAGGGTCCGAGCAGTACTTC
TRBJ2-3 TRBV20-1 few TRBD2 CSRRGNHPTDTQYF TGCAGTCGGCGGGGGAACCACCCCACAGATACGCAGTATTTT
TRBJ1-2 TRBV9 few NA CASSSGGGPDYGYTF TGTGCCAGCAGCTCCGGGGGGGGGCCAGACTATGGCTACACCTTC
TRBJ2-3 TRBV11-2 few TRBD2 CASSFPLGLAGGQDTQYF TGTGCCAGCAGCTTCCCATTAGGACTAGCGGGGGGCCAAGATACGCAGTATTTT
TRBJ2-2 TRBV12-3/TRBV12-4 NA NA CASSLGRMNTGELFF TGTGCCAGCAGCCTAGGCCGAATGAACACCGGGGAGCTGTTTTTT
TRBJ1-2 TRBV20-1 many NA CSASVGTNYGYTF TGCAGTGCTAGTGTCGGGACTAACTATGGCTACACCTTC
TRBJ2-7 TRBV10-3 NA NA CAISLSSPYEQYF TGTGCCATCAGCCTCTCATCCCCCTACGAGCAGTACTTC
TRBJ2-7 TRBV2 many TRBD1 CASSELTGLSSYEQYF TGTGCCAGCAGTGAGTTGACAGGGTTGAGCTCCTACGAGCAGTACTTC
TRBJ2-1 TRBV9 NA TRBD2 CASSVTAGGKNEQFF TGTGCCAGCAGCGTAACAGCGGGGGGAAAGAATGAGCAGTTCTTC
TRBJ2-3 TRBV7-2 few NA CASSFGILTDTQYF TGTGCCAGCAGCTTCGGGATACTCACAGATACGCAGTATTTT
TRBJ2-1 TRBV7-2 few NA CASSSGGGMIDEQFF TGTGCCAGCAGCTCCGGGGGCGGGATGATAGATGAGCAGTTCTTC
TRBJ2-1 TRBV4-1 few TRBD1 CASSTTTGARDEQFF TGCGCCAGCAGCACCACAACAGGGGCGCGCGATGAGCAGTTCTTC
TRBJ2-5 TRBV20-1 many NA CSARETAQETQYF TGCAGTGCTAGAGAAACAGCCCAAGAGACCCAGTACTTC
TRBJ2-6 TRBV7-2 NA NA CASGLQGGGSGANVLTF TGTGCCAGCGGCTTACAGGGAGGAGGGTCTGGGGCCAACGTCCTGACTTTC
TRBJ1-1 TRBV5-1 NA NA CASSYDGGNTEAFF TGCGCCAGCAGCTATGATGGAGGGAACACTGAAGCTTTCTTT
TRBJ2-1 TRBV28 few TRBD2 CASSYFPTSGGYNEQFF TGTGCCAGCAGTTACTTCCCGACTAGCGGGGGTTACAATGAGCAGTTCTTC
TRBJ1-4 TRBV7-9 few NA CASSLEDNEKLFF TGTGCCAGCAGCTTAGAAGATAATGAAAAACTGTTTTTT
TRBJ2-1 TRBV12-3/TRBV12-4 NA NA CASSPGQNYNEQFF TGTGCCAGCAGTCCTGGACAGAATTACAATGAGCAGTTCTTC
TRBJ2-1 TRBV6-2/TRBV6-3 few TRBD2 CASSYRTSGNNEQFF TGTGCCAGCAGTTACCGGACTAGCGGGAACAATGAGCAGTTCTTC
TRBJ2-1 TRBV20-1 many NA CSAKQVNEQFF TGCAGTGCTAAACAGGTCAATGAGCAGTTCTTC
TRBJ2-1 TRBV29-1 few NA CSSDSYNEQFF TGCAGCAGTGACAGCTACAATGAGCAGTTCTTC
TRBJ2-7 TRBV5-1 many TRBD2 CASKKRGDSYEQYF TGCGCCAGCAAGAAGCGGGGGGACTCCTACGAGCAGTACTTC